These 13 T cell receptor beta chains originate from one sample sequenced in a study of chemoradiotherapy in HPV16-positive cancers. This table comes from immunoSEQ multiplex PCR, and its TCRdb copy is limited to in-frame clones, with some not included. The sample records tens of thousands of clones, approximately 90% being singletons. The sample consisted of blood, taken from a patient who underwent chemoradiotherapy. These receptors came from a human donor with HPV-associated anogenital cancer.

This chain joins TRBV4-1 and TRBJ1-3, with D hard to call. Germline V gene lookup returns CDR1 MGHRA and CDR2 YSYEKL. This CDR3 has 15 residues. V shed 1 base and J shed 6 bases, with 13 bases lying between them. The CDR3 nucleotides are TGCGCCAGCAGCCAAGCGGCGGGAGCAGCAAACACCATATATTTT. It encodes CASSQAAGAANTIYF.

The V call is TRBV7-3, the J call TRBJ2-7; D unresolved. This CDR3 has 13 amino acids. Trimming stripped 3 bases from V and 6 bases from J, with 12 bases between. Germline CDR1 reads SGHTA; CDR2 reads FQGTGA. In DNA, the CDR3 is TGTGCCAGCAGCTTTACACCCCTAGGCGAGCAGTACTTC. Translation: CASSFTPLGEQYF.

The chain combines TRBV19 with TRBJ2-5; 9 nucleotides line up with TRBD1. The J call may be incorrect, as the DNA end agrees better with TRBJ2-7. This CDR3 contains 15 residues. CDR1 is LNHDA, CDR2 SQIVND, per germline (reference sequence). The CDR3: CASSPGQGKPYEQYF. Here the CDR3 DNA reads TGTGCCAGTAGTCCGGGACAGGGTAAACCCTACGAGCAGTACTTC.

This clone appeared a single time. The chain combines TRBV7-2 with TRBJ2-3; D call uncertain. Germline V gives CDR1 SGHTA, CDR2 FQGNSA. The CDR3 length is 13 residues. The germline V and J ends were trimmed by 1 base and 5 bases, with 7 bases remaining between them. The chain's CDR3 is CASSLGFRDTQYF. DNA for the CDR3: TGTGCCAGCAGCTTAGGCTTTAGAGATACGCAGTATTTT.

This chain links TRBV30 with TRBJ1-2, with D possibly being TRBD1 (5 bases). The CDR3 contains 13 residues. CDR1 is GTSNPN, CDR2 SVGIG, per germline (reference sequence). V lost 6 bases to trimming and J lost 7 bases, with 18 bases between them. The CDR3 coding sequence is TGTGCCTGCATGTTCAGGGAAATGAGTGGCTACACCTTC. It translates to CACMFREMSGYTF. Based on the CDR3 plus reference TRBV30 and TRBJ1-2, the full variable domain is SQTIHQWPATLVQPVGSPLSLECTVEGTSNPNLYWYRQAAGRGLQLLFYSVGIGQISSEVPQNLSASRPQDRQFILSSKKLLLSDSGFYLCACMFREMSGYTFGSGTRLTVV.

CDR3 DNA: TGTGCCTGGGAATGGGCGAAAGGGGGCGAGCAGTACTTC. Its translation is CAWEWAKGGEQYF. The chain has TRBV30 and TRBJ2-7, with a possible D match to TRBD1 (6 bases). The CDR3 has 13 amino acids. The germline V and J ends were trimmed by 5 bases and 6 bases, with 17 bases remaining between them. The germline V gene encodes CDR1 GTSNPN and CDR2 SVGIG (reference sequence).

Written as DNA, the CDR3 is TGCGCCAGCAGCGATCGACAACGGGGAGGGCCAGATACGCAGTATTTT. This codes for CASSDRQRGGPDTQYF. The chain couples TRBV5-1 to TRBJ2-3; 7 bases are shared with TRBD2. The ends lost 4 bases at V and 4 bases at J; junction bases unmatched: 12. Germline V gene sequence: CDR1 SGHRS, CDR2 YFSETQ. The CDR3 length is 16 residues.

This clone is a singleton in its sample. The chain combines TRBV4-3 with TRBJ2-7; 9 nucleotides agree with TRBD1. Germline CDR1 and CDR2: LGHNA and YSLEER. V lost 0 bases to trimming and J lost 6 bases; unmatched junction nucleotides: 6. The CDR3 is 15 residues long. The CDR3 region is CASSQEYRGLGEQYF. CDR3 sequence (DNA): TGCGCCAGCAGCCAAGAATACAGGGGGCTCGGCGAGCAGTACTTC.

The chain uses TRBV5-4 and TRBJ1-2; D remains unclear. CDR1 SGHNT and CDR2 YYREEE come from the germline V gene (reference sequence). V lost 2 bases to trimming and J lost 7 bases, with 12 bases between them. The CDR3 length is 13 residues. CDR3 bases: TGTGCCAGCAGCTTCGGACCGGCAGGTGGCTACACCTTC. Protein: CASSFGPAGGYTF.

This clone was counted once. V and J are TRBV5-6 and TRBJ2-7; 7 bases match TRBD1. From germline, CDR1 is SGHDT and CDR2 YYEEEE. This CDR3 is built from 16 residues. V dropped 3 bases and J dropped 1; count of bases not matched to a gene: 10. The CDR3 region has the DNA TGTGCCAGCAGCTCTGTCTTCCGGGACAGATCCTACGAGCAGTACTTC. It is translated as CASSSVFRDRSYEQYF. Drawing the rest from reference TRBV5-6 and TRBJ2-7, the complete variable domain is DAGVTQSPTHLIKTRGQQVTLRCSPKSGHDTVSWYQQALGQGPQFIFQYYEEEERQRGNFPDRFSGHQFPNYSSELNVNALLLGDSALYLCASSSVFRDRSYEQYFGPGTRLTVT.

This chain uses TRBV14 with TRBJ2-3; TRBD2 matches at 13 bases. In germline, CDR1 is SGHDN, CDR2 FVKESK. There are 15 residues in the CDR3. Germline trimming cut 4 bases from V and 8 bases from J; bases unmatched to any gene: 6. The CDR3 sequence: CASSPGTSGGGTQYF. Here the CDR3 DNA reads TGTGCCAGCAGCCCTGGAACTAGCGGGGGGGGTACGCAGTATTTT.

As to this clone: Other DNA sequences from this sample encode an identical CDR3 as well. V is TRBV30 and J is TRBJ2-5, with 16 bases fitting TRBD2. The CDR3 extends over 18 amino acids. Germline V gives CDR1 GTSNPN, CDR2 SVGIG (reference sequence). V shed 2 bases, J shed 5 bases, and the junction held 11 bases outside the gene matches. The CDR3 protein is CAWSKGLAGGPGRETQYF. CDR3 DNA: TGTGCCTGGAGTAAGGGACTAGCGGGAGGGCCAGGTCGGGAGACCCAGTACTTC.

The chain combines TRBV7-2 with TRBJ2-5, with D maybe TRBD2 (5 bases). CDR1 SGHTA and CDR2 FQGNSA come from the germline V gene. This CDR3 spans 12 amino acids. V lost 4 bases and J 5 bases, leaving 8 bases between the germline ends. This CDR3 reads CASSSSRETQYF. DNA for the CDR3: TGTGCCAGCAGCTCTAGCCGGGAGACCCAGTACTTC.